This T cell receptor beta chain appears in the sequencing data of a study of T cell responses to AZD1222 COVID-19 vaccine. General observations from the study: Breadth and depth of Spike-specific TCRs rose after two AZD1222 doses.

With 7 bases clipped from V and 3 bases from J, the junction kept 4 bases outside the gene matches. The CDR3 spans 14 residues. Germline V gene sequence: CDR1 SEHNR, CDR2 FQNEAQ (reference sequence). On this clone itself: Its antigen remains unknown.

Sequenced by immunoSEQ multiplex PCR; TCRdb stores in-frame clones only, minus some. The repertoire includes 100,000 to 150,000 clones, more than 70% of them detected once, and roughly 10% sits in the top ten. The sample in question was peripheral blood, obtained on day 0 of AZD1222 vaccination. The V call is TRBV7-9, the J call TRBJ2-1, with 9 bases matching TRBD2. The clonotype was recovered from an adult in good health. The CDR3 region has the DNA TGTGCCAGCACCAAAGCGGGAGGCTACAATGAGCAGTTCTTC. It yields the protein CASTKAGGYNEQFF.